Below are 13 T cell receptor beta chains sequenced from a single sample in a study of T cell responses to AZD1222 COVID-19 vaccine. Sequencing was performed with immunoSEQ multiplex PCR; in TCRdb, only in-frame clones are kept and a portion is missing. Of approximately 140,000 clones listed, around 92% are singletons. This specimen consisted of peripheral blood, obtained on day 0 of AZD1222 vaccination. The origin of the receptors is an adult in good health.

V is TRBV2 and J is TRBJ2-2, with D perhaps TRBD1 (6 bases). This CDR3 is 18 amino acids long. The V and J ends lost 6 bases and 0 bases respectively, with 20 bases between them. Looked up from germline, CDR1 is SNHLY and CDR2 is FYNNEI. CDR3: CASSPKAPTGPNTGELFF. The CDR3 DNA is TGTGCCAGCAGCCCGAAGGCCCCGACAGGCCCGAACACCGGGGAGCTGTTTTTT.

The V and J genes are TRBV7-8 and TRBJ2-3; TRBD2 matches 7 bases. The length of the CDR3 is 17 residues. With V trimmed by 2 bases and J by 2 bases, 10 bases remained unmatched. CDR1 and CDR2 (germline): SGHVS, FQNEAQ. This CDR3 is CASSLSWAERDTDTQYF. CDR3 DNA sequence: TGTGCCAGCAGCTTATCGTGGGCGGAGCGGGACACAGATACGCAGTATTTT.

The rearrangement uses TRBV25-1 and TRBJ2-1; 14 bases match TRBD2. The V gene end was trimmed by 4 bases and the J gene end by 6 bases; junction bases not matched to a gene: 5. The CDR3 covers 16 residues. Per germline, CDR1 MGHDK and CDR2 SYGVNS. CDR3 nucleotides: TGTGCCAGCAGTGGACCGGGACTAGCGGGAGTCAATGAGCAGTTCTTC. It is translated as CASSGPGLAGVNEQFF.

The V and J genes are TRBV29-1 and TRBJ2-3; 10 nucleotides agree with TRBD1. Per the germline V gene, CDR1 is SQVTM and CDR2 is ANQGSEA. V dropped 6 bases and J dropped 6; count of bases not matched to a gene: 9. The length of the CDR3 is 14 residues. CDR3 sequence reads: CSVARDRGSDTQYF. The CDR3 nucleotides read TGCAGCGTCGCCAGGGACAGGGGAAGTGATACGCAGTATTTT.

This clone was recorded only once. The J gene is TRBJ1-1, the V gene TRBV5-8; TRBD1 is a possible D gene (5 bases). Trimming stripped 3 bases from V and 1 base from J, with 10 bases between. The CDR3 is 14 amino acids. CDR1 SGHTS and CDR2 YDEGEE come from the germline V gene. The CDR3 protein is CASSWGTGNTEAFF. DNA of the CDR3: TGTGCCAGCAGCTGGGGGACGGGGAACACTGAAGCTTTCTTT.

The CDR3 sequence is CASSPDRDTQYF. CDR3 nucleotides: TGCGCCAGCAGCCCCGACAGAGATACGCAGTATTTT. The chain couples TRBV5-1 to TRBJ2-3, with a possible D match to TRBD1 (5 bases). V was shortened by 4 bases and J by 5 bases, with 8 bases between the two germline ends. This CDR3 has 12 residues. CDR1 SGHRS and CDR2 YFSETQ come from the germline V gene.

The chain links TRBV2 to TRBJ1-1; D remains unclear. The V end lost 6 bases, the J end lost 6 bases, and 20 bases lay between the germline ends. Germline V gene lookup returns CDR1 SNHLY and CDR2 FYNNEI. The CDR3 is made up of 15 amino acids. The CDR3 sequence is CASRGRLWRRAEAFF. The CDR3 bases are TGTGCCAGCAGGGGCAGATTGTGGCGCCGCGCTGAAGCTTTCTTT.

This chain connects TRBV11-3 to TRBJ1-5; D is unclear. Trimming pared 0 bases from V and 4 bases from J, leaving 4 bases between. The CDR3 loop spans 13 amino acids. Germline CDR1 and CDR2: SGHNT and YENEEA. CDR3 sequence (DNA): TGTGCCAGCAGCTTAGACAGTAATCAGCCCCAGCATTTT. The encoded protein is CASSLDSNQPQHF.

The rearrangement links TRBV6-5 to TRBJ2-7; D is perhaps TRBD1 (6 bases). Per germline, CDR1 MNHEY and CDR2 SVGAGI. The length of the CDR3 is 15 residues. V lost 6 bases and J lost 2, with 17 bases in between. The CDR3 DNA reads TGTGCCAGCAGGTCCGCCCCTACAGGGCCCTACGAGCAGTACTTC. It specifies CASRSAPTGPYEQYF.

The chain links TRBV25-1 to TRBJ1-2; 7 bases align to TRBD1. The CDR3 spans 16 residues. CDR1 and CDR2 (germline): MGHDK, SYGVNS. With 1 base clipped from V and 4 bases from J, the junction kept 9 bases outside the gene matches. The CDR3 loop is CASSEFDRQGGYGYTF. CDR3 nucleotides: TGTGCCAGCAGTGAATTTGATCGACAGGGAGGCTATGGCTACACCTTC.

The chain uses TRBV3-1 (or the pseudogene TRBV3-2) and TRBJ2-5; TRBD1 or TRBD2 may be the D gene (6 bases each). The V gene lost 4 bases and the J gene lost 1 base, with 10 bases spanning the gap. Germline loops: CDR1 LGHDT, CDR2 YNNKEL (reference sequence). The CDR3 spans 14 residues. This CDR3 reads CASSRRGAQETQYF. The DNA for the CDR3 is TGTGCCAGCAGCCGGAGGGGGGCCCAAGAGACCCAGTACTTC.

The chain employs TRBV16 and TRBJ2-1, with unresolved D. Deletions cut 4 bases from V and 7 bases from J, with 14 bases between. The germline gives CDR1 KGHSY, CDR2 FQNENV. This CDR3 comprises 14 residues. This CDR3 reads CASSPHRSGNEQFF. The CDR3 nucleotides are TGTGCCAGCAGCCCACATCGGTCGGGTAATGAGCAGTTCTTC. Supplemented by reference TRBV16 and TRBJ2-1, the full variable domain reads GEEVAQTPKHLVRGEGQKAKLYCAPIKGHSYVFWYQQVLKNEFKFLISFQNENVFDETGMPKERFSAKCLPNSPCSLEIQATKLEDSAVYFCASSPHRSGNEQFFGPGTRLTVL.

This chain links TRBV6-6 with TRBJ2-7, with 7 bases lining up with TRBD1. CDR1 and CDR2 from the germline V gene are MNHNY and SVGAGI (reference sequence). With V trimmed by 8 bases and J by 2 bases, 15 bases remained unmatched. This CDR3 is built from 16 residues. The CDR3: CASAQTRGQNPYEQYF. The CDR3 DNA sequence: TGTGCCAGCGCTCAGACCCGGGGACAGAATCCCTACGAGCAGTACTTC.